This TCR beta chain appears in the sequencing data of a study of blood T cells in healthy people across ages. About the study: Template switching captured about one barcoded beta molecule per two T cells.

Study conclusions and caveats: Donor CMV infection status was unknown, possibly confounding age-related changes in expanded clonotypes. Observed TCR beta diversity per million T cells went down as age went up. This fall followed a roughly linear course with age.

Isolation recovered at least 6.5 million PBMCs from every sample. Using a J-beta primer mix together with a sample-barcoded 5' primer, a second PCR was run for roughly 6 to 12 cycles. TCRdb re-analysed the 5' RACE reads in MiXCR, keeping a single row per CDR3 protein. The data contain fewer than 2,000,000 distinct CDR3 sequences, about 39% of them seen just once; the ten biggest clones take up 23%. With respect to this clonotype: What it binds is unknown.

This CDR3 has 13 residues. The ends were cut back, 10 bases at V and 7 bases at J, with 17 bases in the middle. Germline V CDR1 and CDR2: MNHEY, SVGEGT. The J gene is TRBJ2-1, the V gene TRBV6-2 or TRBV6-3; D is unclear. This sequence was found in a human donor in good health. The sequenced sample was blood. CDR3 DNA sequence: TGTGCCATCAGAACAAGGCCGGTGAATGAGCAGTTCTTC. Translating it yields CAIRTRPVNEQFF.